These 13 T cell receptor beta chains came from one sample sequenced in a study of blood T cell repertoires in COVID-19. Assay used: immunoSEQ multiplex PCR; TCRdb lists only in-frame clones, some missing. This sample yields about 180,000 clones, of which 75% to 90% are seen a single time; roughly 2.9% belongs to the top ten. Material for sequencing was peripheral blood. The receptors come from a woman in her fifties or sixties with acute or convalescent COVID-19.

CDR3 sequence: CASSRNREVAFF. In nucleotides, the CDR3 is TGTGCCAGCAGCCGAAACAGGGAAGTAGCTTTCTTT. This sequence joins TRBV25-1 and TRBJ1-1, with a tentative D call TRBD1 (6 bases). The CDR3 runs to 12 residues. Germline values: CDR1 MGHDK, CDR2 SYGVNS. V was pared by 6 bases and J by 10 bases, with 15 bases between.

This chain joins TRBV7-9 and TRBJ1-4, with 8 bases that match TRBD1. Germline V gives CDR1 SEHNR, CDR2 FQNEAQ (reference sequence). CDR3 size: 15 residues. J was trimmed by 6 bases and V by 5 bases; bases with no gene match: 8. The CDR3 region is CASSTAGGSDEKLFF. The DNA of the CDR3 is TGTGCCAGCAGCACCGCAGGGGGCTCCGATGAAAAACTGTTTTTT.

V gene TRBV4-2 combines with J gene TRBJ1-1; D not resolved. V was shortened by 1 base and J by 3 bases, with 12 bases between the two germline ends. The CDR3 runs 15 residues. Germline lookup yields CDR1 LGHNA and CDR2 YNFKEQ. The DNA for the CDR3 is TGTGCCAGCAGCCAAGGGAGGGTGGACGACACTGAAGCTTTCTTT. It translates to CASSQGRVDDTEAFF.

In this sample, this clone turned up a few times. The CDR3 loop reads CASSDPLTGSDSYEQYF. The DNA of the CDR3 is TGTGCCAGCAGTGACCCCCTAACGGGGAGCGACTCCTACGAGCAGTACTTC. The rearrangement joins TRBV2 to TRBJ2-7; D perhaps matches TRBD2 (5 bases). This CDR3 is 17 amino acids long. Deletions cut 3 bases from V and 0 bases from J, with 18 bases between. Germline V gene lookup returns CDR1 SNHLY and CDR2 FYNNEI.

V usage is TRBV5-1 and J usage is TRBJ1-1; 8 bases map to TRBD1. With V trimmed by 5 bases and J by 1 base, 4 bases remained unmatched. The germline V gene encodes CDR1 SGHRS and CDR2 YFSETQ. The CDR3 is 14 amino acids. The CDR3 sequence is CASRADRENTEAFF. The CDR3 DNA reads TGCGCCAGCAGGGCGGACAGGGAGAACACTGAAGCTTTCTTT.

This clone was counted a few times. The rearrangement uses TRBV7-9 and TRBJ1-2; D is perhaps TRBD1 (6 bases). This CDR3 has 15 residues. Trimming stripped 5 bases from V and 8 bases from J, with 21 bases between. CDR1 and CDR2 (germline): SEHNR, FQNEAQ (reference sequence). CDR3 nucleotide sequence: TGTGCCAGCAGCCCCCTAGCAGGGGCTCAAGGGGGCTACACCTTC. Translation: CASSPLAGAQGGYTF.

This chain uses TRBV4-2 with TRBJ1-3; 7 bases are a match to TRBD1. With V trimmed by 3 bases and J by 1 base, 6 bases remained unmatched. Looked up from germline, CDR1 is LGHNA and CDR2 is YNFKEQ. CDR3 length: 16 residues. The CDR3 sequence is CASSQHTGASGNTIYF. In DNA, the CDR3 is TGTGCCAGCAGCCAGCACACAGGGGCTTCTGGAAACACCATATATTTT.

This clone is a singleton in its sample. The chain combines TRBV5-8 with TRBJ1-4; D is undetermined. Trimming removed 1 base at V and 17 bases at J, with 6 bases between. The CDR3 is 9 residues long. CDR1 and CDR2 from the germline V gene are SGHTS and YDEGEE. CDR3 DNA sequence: TGTGCCAGCAGCTTGCGGTTTTTTTTT. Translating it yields CASSLRFFF.

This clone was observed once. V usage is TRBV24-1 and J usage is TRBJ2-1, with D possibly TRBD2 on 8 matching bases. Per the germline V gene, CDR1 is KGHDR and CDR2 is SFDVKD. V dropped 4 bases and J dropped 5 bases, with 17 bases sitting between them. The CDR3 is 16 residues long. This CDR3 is CATSDPGRGRNNEQFF. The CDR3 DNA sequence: TGTGCCACCAGTGACCCCGGGAGGGGGCGGAACAATGAGCAGTTCTTC.

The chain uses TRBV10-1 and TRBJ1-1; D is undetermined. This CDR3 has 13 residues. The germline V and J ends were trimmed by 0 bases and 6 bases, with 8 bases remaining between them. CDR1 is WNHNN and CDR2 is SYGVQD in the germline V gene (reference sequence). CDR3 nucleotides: TGCGCCAGCAGTGAGTCGGCGGTGGCTGAAGCTTTCTTT. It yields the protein CASSESAVAEAFF.

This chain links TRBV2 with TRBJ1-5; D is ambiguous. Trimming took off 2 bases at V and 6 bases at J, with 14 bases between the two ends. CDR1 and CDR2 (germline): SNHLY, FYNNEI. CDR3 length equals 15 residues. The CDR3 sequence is CASSEREAIGQPQHF. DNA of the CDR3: TGTGCCAGCAGTGAACGAGAGGCAATCGGTCAGCCCCAGCATTTT.

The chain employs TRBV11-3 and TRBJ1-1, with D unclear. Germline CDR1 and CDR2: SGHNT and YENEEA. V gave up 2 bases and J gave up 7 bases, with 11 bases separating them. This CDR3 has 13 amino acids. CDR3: CASSLWRTGEAFF. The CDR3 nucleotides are TGTGCCAGCAGCTTATGGAGGACGGGTGAAGCTTTCTTT.

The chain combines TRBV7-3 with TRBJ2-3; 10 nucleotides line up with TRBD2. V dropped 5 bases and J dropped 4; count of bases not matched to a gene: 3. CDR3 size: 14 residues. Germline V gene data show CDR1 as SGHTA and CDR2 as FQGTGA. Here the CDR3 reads CASSPGLAPDTQYF. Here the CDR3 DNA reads TGTGCCAGCAGCCCGGGACTAGCGCCAGATACGCAGTATTTT.